The present TCR beta chain was sequenced within a study of beta chain features in type 1 diabetes. Findings and caveats of the study: High-TCR-expressing cells could be over-represented by cDNA sequencing. Type 1 diabetes patients showed fewer insertions and more deletions at VDJ junctions. Patients with Type 1 diabetes showed moderately but significantly shorter TCRB CDR3s in all four CD4+ subsets. Patients and controls would share equally any PCR tilt toward shorter templates.

The length of the CDR3 is 16 residues. Looked up from germline, CDR1 is MNHNY and CDR2 is SVGAGI (reference sequence). V lost 4 bases to trimming and J lost 3 bases; unmatched junction nucleotides: 12. Since all of the isolated RNA was reverse transcribed, expressed TCRB transcripts were what got sequenced. Sequencing was performed with immunoSEQ multiplex PCR; in TCRdb, only in-frame clones are kept and a portion is missing. The data contain 150,000 to 200,000 clones, approximately 8.8% of them singletons. On this clone: Its target is not known.

CD45RO/CCR7/CD25/CD127/CD95/CD27 sorting isolated CD4+ naive, central memory, regulatory and stem cell-like memory cells. The receptor was isolated from a woman younger than 45 with type 1 diabetes. The chain links TRBV6-6 to TRBJ2-7; 7 bases map to TRBD1. Sequenced sample: central memory CD4+ T cells from blood. CDR3 bases: TGTGCCAGCAGTTCTCTAGACCTGACAGGGTTCTACGAGCAGTACTTC. It translates to CASSSLDLTGFYEQYF.